The next 22 T cell receptor beta chains were all read from a single sample in a study of identical twins' blood T cells. TCRdb reprocessed the 5' RACE reads with MiXCR, giving one entry per CDR3 protein. The sample carries a few hundred thousand distinct CDR3 sequences, roughly 28% recorded once. Sequencing was done on a sample of PBMCs. These receptors all come from a woman aged 18-49 years in good health.

This clonotype was seen more than once but under ten times. The chain couples TRBV29-1 to TRBJ1-2; D call uncertain. Germline V gene sequence: CDR1 SQVTM, CDR2 ANQGSEA. The CDR3 is 11 amino acids. V was pared by 0 bases and J by 4 bases, with 3 bases between. CDR3 protein: CSVEDPYGYTF. In nucleotides, the CDR3 is TGCAGCGTTGAAGATCCCTATGGCTACACCTTC.

On this clonotype: Being one base from a much bigger clone, this may be a read error. V gene TRBV29-1 combines with J gene TRBJ2-7, with 7 bases aligning to TRBD1. The germline gives CDR1 SQVTM, CDR2 ANQGSEA. V lost 4 bases to trimming and J lost 6 bases; unmatched junction nucleotides: 6. CDR3 length: 12 amino acids. CDR3 sequence reads: CSVVRDSSEQYF. The CDR3 nucleotides are TGCAGCGTTGTCAGGGACAGTAGCGAGCAGTACTTC.

This clonotype showed up many times. The CDR3 sequence: CSVALPGLHEQFF. CDR3 nucleotides: TGCAGCGTTGCCCTCCCGGGTTTACATGAGCAGTTCTTC. V is TRBV29-1 and J is TRBJ2-1; D is unclear. Germline V gene data show CDR1 as SQVTM and CDR2 as ANQGSEA. The V end was cut by 4 bases, the J end by 8 bases, with 15 bases between. The CDR3 spans 13 residues.

On this clonotype itself: The junction shows a germline mismatch at one end, possibly a read error. This chain links TRBV6-5 with TRBJ1-2; D not resolved. CDR1 and CDR2 from the germline V gene are MNHEY and SVGAGI. This CDR3 spans 14 amino acids. The CDR3 DNA sequence: TGTGCCAGCAGCGTACGACGAGGGAGCTATGACTACACCTTC. Amino acids: CASSVRRGSYDYTF.

This clonotype has only a few counts. The chain combines TRBV29-1 with TRBJ2-3; D gene ambiguous. Germline V gene data show CDR1 as SQVTM and CDR2 as ANQGSEA. This CDR3 is built from 14 residues. V lost 4 bases, J lost 2 bases, and 13 bases lay in between. This CDR3 is CSVAWADHTDTQYF. Here the CDR3 DNA reads TGCAGCGTTGCGTGGGCAGACCACACAGATACGCAGTATTTT.

The chain carries TRBV29-1 and TRBJ2-7; 11 bases fit TRBD2. There are 15 residues in the CDR3. J was trimmed by 2 bases and V by 4 bases; bases with no gene match: 7. The germline V gene has CDR1 SQVTM and CDR2 ANQGSEA. The CDR3 nucleotides are TGCAGCGTTGTACTAGCGGGGGTTTCTACCTACGAGCAGTACTTC. The encoded protein is CSVVLAGVSTYEQYF.

There are a few counts of this clonotype. V is TRBV12-3 or TRBV12-4 and J is TRBJ1-2; 11 nucleotides line up with TRBD1. This CDR3 has 17 residues. V was pared by 5 bases and J by 0 bases, with 8 bases of the junction left unmatched. DNA of the CDR3: TGTGCCAGCAGTCGCGGGGACAGGGGGAGAGCTAACTATGGCTACACCTTC. Its translation: CASSRGDRGRANYGYTF.

This clonotype came up a few times. The chain employs TRBV29-1 and TRBJ1-2, with a tentative D call TRBD1 (6 bases). The CDR3 is made up of 14 amino acids. The ends were cut back, 5 bases at V and 0 bases at J, with 13 bases in the middle. Germline CDR1 and CDR2: SQVTM and ANQGSEA. In DNA form, the CDR3 reads TGCAGCGTTCTACAGGGTCGCTCTAACTATGGCTACACCTTC. Translating gives CSVLQGRSNYGYTF.

As concerns this clonotype: An end of the junction differs from the germline gene, which may be a read error. The chain uses TRBV11-2 and TRBJ1-1; 7 bases match TRBD1. Germline V gives CDR1 SGHAT, CDR2 FQNNGV. The CDR3 consists of 16 residues. The CDR3 loop is CASSQSGQPWRPEALF. CDR3 in DNA: TGTGCCAGCAGTCAATCGGGACAGCCCTGGAGACCTGAAGCTCTCTTT.

For this clonotype: A read error is possible here, since a much larger clone lies one base away. V usage is TRBV9 and J usage is TRBJ2-3; D is unclear. Germline CDR1 reads SGDLS; CDR2 reads YYNGEE. This CDR3 is built from 14 residues. The CDR3 DNA sequence: TGTGCCAGCAGCCAACTTTTGAGCACAGATGCGCAGTATTTT. This translates into CASSQLLSTDAQYF.

The chain is built from TRBV29-1 and TRBJ1-1; the D is unclear. This CDR3 comprises 14 residues. V dropped 3 bases and J dropped 0 bases, with 11 bases sitting between them. CDR1 and CDR2 from the germline V gene are SQVTM and ANQGSEA. For the CDR3, the DNA is TGCAGCGTTGAGTGGGGTACGATGAACACTGAAGCTTTCTTT. Translation: CSVEWGTMNTEAFF.

This clonotype was seen a handful of times. The chain recombines TRBV11-2 with TRBJ2-3; D remains ambiguous. The V gene's germline CDR1 is SGHAT and CDR2 FQNNGV. This CDR3 has 13 amino acids. V was pared by 4 bases and J by 5 bases, with 10 bases between. The CDR3 nucleotides are TGTGCCAGCAGCTCCGCGGTGGGAGATACGCAGTATTTT. Translating it yields CASSSAVGDTQYF.

This chain joins TRBV7-9 and TRBJ2-3; TRBD2 might be the D (6 bases). The V and J ends lost 2 bases and 3 bases respectively, with 21 bases between them. The CDR3 is 18 residues long. Germline V gives CDR1 SEHNR, CDR2 FQNEAQ (reference sequence). The CDR3 DNA reads as TGTGCCAGCAGCTTATCTACATGGGAATTGGGAGGAACAGATACGCAGTATTTT. Translated: CASSLSTWELGGTDTQYF.

This clonotype was observed a handful of times. This chain joins TRBV7-2 and TRBJ1-1, with D tentatively TRBD1 (5 bases). Trimming pared 5 bases from V and 0 bases from J, leaving 16 bases between. CDR1 is SGHTA and CDR2 is FQGNSA in the germline V gene. The CDR3 runs to 16 residues. As DNA, the CDR3 is TGTGCCAGCAGCCAAACGGGGGTTACAGTGAACACTGAAGCTTTCTTT. Translated: CASSQTGVTVNTEAFF.

In its sample, this clonotype was seen a few times. The chain recombines TRBV4-3 with TRBJ2-1; no clear D. The CDR3 extends over 15 amino acids. Between the trimmed V and J ends, which lost 1 base and 8 bases, there was a span of 15 bases. Germline values: CDR1 LGHNA, CDR2 YSLEER. Written as DNA, the CDR3 is TGCGCCAGCAGCCAAGTCCCTTTAGCCGGAGATGAGCAGTTCTTC. Translating it yields CASSQVPLAGDEQFF.

This clonotype was found a few times. V and J are TRBV2 and TRBJ2-2, with D unclear. V was clipped by 2 bases and J by 1 base, with 5 bases between them. This CDR3 region has 14 residues. Germline CDR1 and CDR2: SNHLY and FYNNEI. The CDR3 here is CASSELLNTGELFF. In DNA, the CDR3 is TGTGCCAGCAGTGAACTGCTGAACACCGGGGAGCTGTTTTTT.

This clonotype turned up a few times. This rearrangement joins TRBV6-1 to TRBJ1-2; unclear D gene. Trimming left V 3 bases short and J 4 bases short, with 6 bases between. The germline CDR1 and CDR2 sequences are MNHNS and SASEGT. The CDR3 runs to 12 residues. CDR3 amino acids: CASSEVGYGYTF. The DNA for the CDR3 is TGTGCCAGCAGTGAGGTCGGCTATGGCTACACCTTC.

This clonotype appeared many times. This rearrangement joins TRBV6-2 or TRBV6-3 to TRBJ1-1; no definite D call. Germline V CDR1 and CDR2: MNHEY, SVGEGT. The CDR3 length is 12 residues. V was shortened by 2 bases and J by 5 bases, with 6 bases between the two germline ends. CDR3 in DNA: TGTGCCAGCAGTTACGGGCGGACTGAAGCTTTCTTT. It codes for CASSYGRTEAFF.

V and J are TRBV19 and TRBJ1-1; no clear D gene. The CDR3 length is 13 residues. Germline V lookup: CDR1 LNHDA, CDR2 SQIVND (reference sequence). Trimming removed 4 bases at V and 4 bases at J, with 10 bases between. The CDR3: CASSTEAVTEAFF. The CDR3 region has the DNA TGTGCCAGTAGTACCGAGGCGGTCACTGAAGCTTTCTTT. The full variable domain, completed using reference TRBV19 and TRBJ1-1, is DGGITQSPKYLFRKEGQNVTLSCEQNLNHDAMYWYRQDPGQGLRLIYYSQIVNDFQKGDIAEGYSVSREKKESFPLTVTSAQKNPTAFYLCASSTEAVTEAFFGQGTRLTVV.

This clonotype was seen more than once but under ten times. The rearrangement uses TRBV6-1 and TRBJ2-3; a possible D gene is TRBD2 (6 bases). This CDR3 is built from 14 residues. From germline, CDR1 is MNHNS and CDR2 SASEGT. The V and J ends lost 2 bases and 2 bases respectively, with 8 bases between them. The CDR3 here is CASSEWGLTDTQYF. CDR3 coding DNA: TGTGCCAGCAGTGAATGGGGACTCACAGATACGCAGTATTTT.

This clonotype was counted a few times. This chain uses TRBV4-3 with TRBJ1-4; TRBD1 is a possible D gene (6 bases). Trimming took 0 bases from V and 11 from J, leaving 10 bases between them. The CDR3 covers 13 residues. Germline V gene data show CDR1 as LGHNA and CDR2 as YSLEER. CDR3: CASSQDSQGKLFF. Here the CDR3 DNA reads TGCGCCAGCAGCCAAGATTCTCAGGGGAAACTGTTTTTT.

The chain couples TRBV20-1 to TRBJ1-2, with D maybe TRBD1 (5 bases). The V and J ends lost 3 bases and 1 base respectively, with 15 bases between them. Germline lookup yields CDR1 DFQATT and CDR2 SNEGSKA (reference sequence). The CDR3 runs to 15 residues. The CDR3 loop is CSASRGLGSNYGYTF. The DNA of the CDR3 is TGCAGTGCTAGTCGGGGCCTCGGAAGTAACTATGGCTACACCTTC.